The subject of this entry is one TCR beta chain. Libraries were prepared by immunoSEQ multiplex PCR; TCRdb keeps only in-frame clonotypes and omits some of them. The top ten hold 4.1% of the sample, which has approximately 160,000 clones, just over 90% seen once. The CDR3 is made up of 14 amino acids. Germline V gene lookup returns CDR1 MNHEY and CDR2 SVGAGI. The V gene end was trimmed by 7 bases and the J gene end by 5 bases; junction bases not matched to a gene: 10. This sample was taken from a study of control samples from healthy donors and cancer patients. This chain joins TRBV6-5 and TRBJ2-7; 8 bases are a match to TRBD1. The TCR originated in a woman aged 60-75 years in good health. Sequencing input: blood. The CDR3 coding sequence is TGTGCCAGCACCCAAAGGACAGGGCGGCACGAGCAGTACTTC. This gives the protein CASTQRTGRHEQYF.